The 29 T cell receptor beta chains in this list originate from one sample, sequenced in a study of blood T cell repertoires in COVID-19. Libraries were prepared by immunoSEQ multiplex PCR; TCRdb keeps only in-frame clonotypes and omits some of them. The sample comprises roughly 230,000 clones, approximately 81% of which are singletons, and more than 9% rests with the top ten. Sequences were obtained from peripheral blood. Every receptor here comes from an elderly woman with COVID-19, enrolled during active disease.

The chain joins TRBV19 to TRBJ1-2; 7 positions match TRBD1. The V segment lost 6 bases and the J segment 2 bases; nucleotides outside the gene matches: 3. CDR1 and CDR2 (germline): LNHDA, SQIVND (reference sequence). The CDR3 contains 13 residues. This CDR3 is CASSPTGNYGYTF. CDR3 DNA: TGTGCCAGTAGCCCGACAGGGAACTATGGCTACACCTTC.

The chain is built from TRBV7-2 and TRBJ1-2; TRBD1 agrees at 8 bases. The V gene's germline CDR1 is SGHTA and CDR2 FQGNSA. The CDR3 totals 14 residues. The trim removed 2 bases at V and 4 bases at J, leaving 3 bases unmatched. The CDR3 nucleotides are TGTGCCAGCAGCTTAAGTGACAGGGGCTATGGCTACACCTTC. Amino acids: CASSLSDRGYGYTF.

The chain carries TRBV5-1 and TRBJ1-2, with TRBD1 matching 9 bases. The V and J ends lost 0 bases and 7 bases, in that order; junction bases with no gene match: 10. The CDR3 sequence is 16 residues long. Germline values: CDR1 SGHRS, CDR2 YFSETQ. The chain's CDR3 is CASSLGQGVGESGYTF. In DNA form, the CDR3 reads TGCGCCAGCAGCTTGGGACAGGGGGTTGGGGAATCTGGCTACACCTTC.

The gene calls are TRBV6-5 and TRBJ2-7; 7 bases are shared with TRBD2. The trim removed 7 bases at V and 6 bases at J, leaving 12 bases unmatched. From germline, CDR1 is MNHEY and CDR2 SVGAGI. CDR3 length: 14 residues. The CDR3 DNA reads as TGTGCCAGCACCATAAAACTAGCGACGGGCGAGCAGTACGTC. Its protein product is CASTIKLATGEQYV.

V and J are TRBV5-4 and TRBJ2-3; D is ambiguous. Trimming cost V 0 bases and J 3 bases, with 11 bases left between them. The CDR3 totals 15 residues. Germline loops: CDR1 SGHNT, CDR2 YYREEE (reference sequence). This CDR3 is CASSLGGPTTDTQYF. The CDR3 DNA reads TGTGCCAGCAGCTTGGGTGGGCCGACAACAGATACGCAGTATTTT.

This clone was detected once. The chain employs TRBV6-5 and TRBJ2-2; no firm D call. CDR3 size: 14 residues. CDR1 is MNHEY and CDR2 is SVGAGI in the germline V gene. V lost 6 bases, J lost 0 bases, and 8 bases lay in between. The DNA for the CDR3 is TGTGCCAGCAGCCGAGACACGAACACCGGGGAGCTGTTTTTT. Amino acid sequence: CASSRDTNTGELFF.

The V call is TRBV18, the J call TRBJ1-1; maybe TRBD1 (5 bases). The CDR3 totals 14 residues. V lost 3 bases and J lost 10, with 18 bases in between. Germline CDR1 is KGHSH and CDR2 is LQKENI. In DNA form, the CDR3 reads TGTGCCAGCTCACCGGGCCCGGGGGGGTCAAGAGCTTTCTTT. This sequence encodes CASSPGPGGSRAFF.

The rearrangement joins TRBV19 to TRBJ2-3; D possibly corresponds to TRBD1 (5 bases). In germline, CDR1 is LNHDA, CDR2 SQIVND (reference sequence). The CDR3 runs to 16 residues. V lost 5 bases and J lost 2, with 17 bases in between. The CDR3 sequence: CASSPQGSDPTDTQYF. CDR3 in DNA: TGTGCCAGTAGTCCCCAGGGCTCAGACCCCACAGATACGCAGTATTTT.

The chain couples TRBV6-2 or TRBV6-3 to TRBJ1-2; 10 bases are a match to TRBD1. V gave up 0 bases and J gave up 4 bases; unmatched junction bases: 5. The CDR3 spans 16 residues. Looked up from germline, CDR1 is MNHEY and CDR2 is SVGEGT. CDR3 sequence: CASSYSGTGETYGYTF. The CDR3 coding sequence is TGTGCCAGCAGTTACTCCGGGACAGGGGAGACCTATGGCTACACCTTC.

J is TRBJ2-7 and V is TRBV18, with a possible D match to TRBD2 (6 bases). Trimming pared 4 bases from V and 0 bases from J, leaving 10 bases between. The CDR3 spans 14 residues. The germline CDR1 and CDR2 sequences are KGHSH and LQKENI. CDR3 amino acids: CASSRGTASYEQYF. DNA of the CDR3: TGTGCCAGCTCACGAGGGACTGCCTCCTACGAGCAGTACTTC.

This chain links TRBV2 with TRBJ1-5, with D perhaps matching TRBD1 (5 bases). CDR1 SNHLY and CDR2 FYNNEI come from the germline V gene. The CDR3 is 15 amino acids. Trimming cost V 4 bases and J 3 bases, with 13 bases left between them. CDR3 in amino acids: CASSAGRAANQPQHF. Here the CDR3 DNA reads TGTGCCAGCAGTGCGGGCAGGGCAGCCAATCAGCCCCAGCATTTT.

V gene TRBV19 combines with J gene TRBJ2-2; 8 bases line up with TRBD1. Germline V gene data show CDR1 as LNHDA and CDR2 as SQIVND (reference sequence). The CDR3 consists of 16 residues. V lost 5 bases and J lost 0; bases outside the gene matches: 5. CDR3 loop: CASSADRGSNTGELFF. CDR3 DNA sequence: TGTGCCAGTAGTGCCGACAGGGGATCGAACACCGGGGAGCTGTTTTTT.

The chain is built from TRBV7-9 and TRBJ1-1, with D possibly TRBD1 on 5 matching bases. V lost 7 bases, J lost 6 bases, and 15 bases lay in between. The CDR3 is made up of 13 amino acids. Germline V gene lookup returns CDR1 SEHNR and CDR2 FQNEAQ (reference sequence). CDR3 protein: CASMVGGRPEAFF. As DNA, the CDR3 is TGTGCCAGCATGGTGGGGGGTCGTCCTGAAGCTTTCTTT.

The chain couples TRBV19 to TRBJ1-4, with 9 bases matching TRBD1. Germline CDR1 and CDR2: LNHDA and SQIVND (reference sequence). V trimming: 6 bases; J trimming: 4 bases; junction bases outside the gene matches: 3. This CDR3 has 14 amino acids. This CDR3 is CASRGQGLNEKLFF. In nucleotides, the CDR3 is TGTGCCAGTAGGGGACAGGGCCTTAATGAAAAACTGTTTTTT.

The V call is TRBV5-1, the J call TRBJ2-3; 8 bases agree with TRBD1. The CDR3 is 14 amino acids. Trimming at V came to 5 bases and at J to 0 bases, leaving 2 bases not matched to a gene. CDR1 and CDR2 (germline): SGHRS, YFSETQ. DNA for the CDR3: TGCGCCAGCAGTGGGACAGGTAGCACAGATACGCAGTATTTT. It codes for CASSGTGSTDTQYF.

J is TRBJ1-6 and V is TRBV7-2; 12 nucleotides align to TRBD1. This CDR3 comprises 19 residues. The germline V gene encodes CDR1 SGHTA and CDR2 FQGNSA. The trim removed 2 bases at V and 10 bases at J, leaving 15 bases unmatched. CDR3 amino acids: CASSLRPLPGTGGNSPLHF. The CDR3 DNA is TGTGCCAGCAGCTTACGCCCCCTACCCGGGACAGGGGGCAACTCACCCCTCCACTTT.

This rearrangement joins TRBV6-6 to TRBJ1-1, with D unresolved. The V end lost 4 bases, the J end lost 3 bases, and 9 bases lay between the germline ends. This CDR3 is 13 amino acids long. CDR1 is MNHNY and CDR2 is SVGAGI in the germline V gene (reference sequence). Here the CDR3 reads CASSSPRDTEAFF. CDR3 sequence (DNA): TGTGCCAGCAGTTCCCCCCGAGACACTGAAGCTTTCTTT.

The gene calls are TRBV25-1 and TRBJ2-3; D gene uncertain. The CDR3 is 14 residues long. Per the germline V gene, CDR1 is MGHDK and CDR2 is SYGVNS. With 3 bases removed from V and 4 bases from J, the gap between germline ends came to 11 bases. CDR3 region: CASSDRRLSDTQYF. CDR3 in DNA: TGTGCCAGCAGTGATAGGCGGCTTTCAGATACGCAGTATTTT.

The chain carries TRBV3-1 (or the pseudogene TRBV3-2) and TRBJ2-7, with 9 positions matching TRBD2. Unmatched junction bases numbered 1, after V lost 1 base and J lost 6 bases. The length of the CDR3 is 13 residues. The V gene's germline CDR1 is LGHDT and CDR2 YNNKEL (reference sequence). The CDR3 DNA sequence: TGTGCCAGCAGCCAAGGCGGGGGGGCCGAGCAGTACTTC. It is translated as CASSQGGGAEQYF.

The rearrangement links TRBV2 to TRBJ1-4, with D perhaps TRBD1 (6 bases). CDR1 is SNHLY and CDR2 is FYNNEI in the germline V gene. V was shortened by 5 bases and J by 8 bases, with 15 bases between the two germline ends. The CDR3 has 14 amino acids. CDR3 bases: TGTGCCAGCAGTTTACAGGGCGGGCAGGAAAAACTGTTTTTT. Its protein is CASSLQGGQEKLFF.

The J gene is TRBJ1-1, the V gene TRBV18, with 9 bases identical to TRBD1. Germline lookup yields CDR1 KGHSH and CDR2 LQKENI. V lost 6 bases, J lost 5 bases, and 13 bases stayed unmatched. The CDR3 loop spans 16 amino acids. Here the CDR3 reads CASSPPGQGFGTEAFF. CDR3 DNA: TGTGCCAGCTCGCCTCCGGGACAGGGTTTTGGGACTGAAGCTTTCTTT.

This clone has only one observation. The chain has TRBV7-9 and TRBJ1-5; 9 nucleotides match TRBD1. CDR3 length: 15 residues. The V gene's germline CDR1 is SEHNR and CDR2 FQNEAQ (reference sequence). Trimming removed 2 bases from V and 5 bases from J; junction bases left unmatched: 4. The CDR3 loop is CASSLSGQGHQPQHF. DNA for the CDR3: TGTGCCAGCAGCTTATCGGGACAGGGTCATCAGCCCCAGCATTTT.

This clone appeared a single time. The chain employs TRBV6-4 and TRBJ2-4, with 8 nucleotides matching TRBD1. V lost 0 bases to trimming and J lost 9 bases; unmatched junction nucleotides: 4. The CDR3 is 14 residues long. Germline CDR1 and CDR2: MRHNA and SNTAGT. DNA for the CDR3: TGTGCCAGCAGTGACTCTCAGGGGGCGGTCATTCAGTACTTC. Its protein is CASSDSQGAVIQYF.

The genes are TRBV7-8 and TRBJ1-3; 8 positions agree with TRBD1. J was trimmed by 1 base and V by 6 bases; bases with no gene match: 5. Germline V CDR1 and CDR2: SGHVS, FQNEAQ. The CDR3 spans 15 residues. DNA of the CDR3: TGTGCCAGCAGTAGACAGGGGCTGTCTGGAAACACCATATATTTT. Amino acid sequence: CASSRQGLSGNTIYF.

V usage is TRBV4-1 and J usage is TRBJ1-2; D is undetermined. V dropped 0 bases and J dropped 5 bases, with 13 bases sitting between them. In germline, CDR1 is MGHRA, CDR2 YSYEKL. The length of the CDR3 is 15 residues. DNA for the CDR3: TGCGCCAGCAGCCAAGACGCAGGAACAACTTATGGCTACACCTTC. Its translation is CASSQDAGTTYGYTF.

The chain uses TRBV21-1 and TRBJ2-7; the table names TRBD2, a call not compared with the DNA. TRBV21-1 represents a pseudogene. This CDR3 spans 17 amino acids. This CDR3 is CASSKSGPSGGQNEQYV. CDR3 nucleotide sequence: TGTGCCAGCAGCAAATCGGGCCCTAGCGGGGGTCAGAACGAGCAGTACGTC.

This rearrangement joins TRBV19 to TRBJ1-6; tentative D call: TRBD1 (6 bases). The CDR3 loop spans 16 amino acids. The V gene's germline CDR1 is LNHDA and CDR2 SQIVND (reference sequence). V shed 5 bases and J shed 3 bases, with 14 bases lying between them. CDR3 protein: CASSPPQGYYNSPLHF. CDR3 coding DNA: TGTGCCAGTAGTCCGCCACAGGGATACTATAATTCACCCCTCCACTTT.

The J gene is TRBJ1-4, the V gene TRBV5-1; D unresolved. V dropped 7 bases and J dropped 3 bases, with 10 bases sitting between them. The CDR3 contains 13 residues. Per germline, CDR1 SGHRS and CDR2 YFSETQ. The CDR3: CASGPGSNEKLFF. The CDR3 coding sequence is TGCGCCAGCGGTCCGGGATCTAATGAAAAACTGTTTTTT. Supplemented by reference TRBV5-1 and TRBJ1-4, the full variable domain reads KAGVTQTPRYLIKTRGQQVTLSCSPISGHRSVSWYQQTPGQGLQFLFEYFSETQRNKGNFPGRFSGRQFSNSRSEMNVSTLELGDSALYLCASGPGSNEKLFFGSGTQLSVL.

The rearrangement links TRBV4-3 to TRBJ2-3; 8 bases align to TRBD2. The V and J ends lost 4 bases and 1 base, in that order; junction bases with no gene match: 7. This CDR3 region has 16 residues. Per the germline V gene, CDR1 is LGHNA and CDR2 is YSLEER. The CDR3 loop is CASSPRAGGGTDTQYF. The CDR3 DNA follows: TGCGCCAGCAGCCCTCGGGCGGGGGGCGGCACAGATACGCAGTATTTT.